These 26 T cell receptor beta chains came from one sample sequenced in a study of T cell repertoires in cytomegalovirus infection. TCRdb reprocessed the reads with MiXCR, giving one entry per CDR3 protein. The sample has hundreds of thousands of distinct CDR3 sequences, approximately 24% seen once; the top ten hold 8%. Sequenced input: CD8+ T cells from PBMCs. All receptors derive from a human donor in good health (CMV status not recorded). Some clones in this sample may be carry-over from other donors' samples.

The rearrangement links TRBV28 to TRBJ2-5; possibly TRBD1 or TRBD2 for D (5 bases each). CDR1 and CDR2 from the germline V gene are MDHEN and SYDVKM. V dropped 8 bases and J dropped 4 bases, with 20 bases sitting between them. The CDR3 extends over 15 amino acids. In DNA, the CDR3 is TGTGCCAGCCAAGCACCCCTCGGGGCCGGAGAGACCCAGTACTTC. Translated, it gives CASQAPLGAGETQYF.

This clonotype was seen a few times. This chain joins TRBV7-3 and TRBJ2-3, with 9 bases lining up with TRBD2. Germline CDR1 SGHTA, CDR2 FQGTGA. With V trimmed by 6 bases and J by 2 bases, 9 bases remained unmatched. CDR3 length equals 16 residues. The CDR3 DNA is TGTGCCAGCAGATCTACCCAGCGGGGGGACACAGATACGCAGTATTTT. This gives the protein CASRSTQRGDTDTQYF.

This clonotype has just a few counts. The V and J genes are TRBV6-5 and TRBJ1-1; D is unclear. V gave up 3 bases and J gave up 4 bases, with 3 bases separating them. The CDR3 is 11 residues long. Germline V gene data show CDR1 as MNHEY and CDR2 as SVGAGI. The CDR3 loop reads CASSYRTEAFF. In DNA form, the CDR3 reads TGTGCCAGCAGTTATCGCACTGAAGCTTTCTTT.

V and J are TRBV7-2 and TRBJ1-1; possible D gene TRBD1, 6 bases. V shed 1 base and J shed 4 bases, with 10 bases lying between them. Per germline, CDR1 SGHTA and CDR2 FQGNSA. The CDR3 sequence is 14 residues long. CDR3 nucleotides: TGTGCCAGCAGCTTAGTTCAGGGGCGCACTGAAGCTTTCTTT. Translating gives CASSLVQGRTEAFF.

This clonotype was counted ten times or more. The chain links TRBV7-9 to TRBJ1-2; 8 positions agree with TRBD1. The CDR3 covers 16 residues. The V gene end was trimmed by 5 bases and the J gene end by 5 bases; junction bases not matched to a gene: 13. CDR1 is SEHNR and CDR2 is FQNEAQ in the germline V gene (reference sequence). As DNA, the CDR3 is TGTGCCAGCAGCCTCGGACAGGGCATCGATTTATATGGCTACACCTTC. It yields the protein CASSLGQGIDLYGYTF.

The chain joins TRBV4-1 to TRBJ1-5; the D gene is possibly TRBD1 (5 bases). The CDR3 has 15 amino acids. The ends were cut back, 0 bases at V and 6 bases at J, with 12 bases in the middle. Germline loops: CDR1 MGHRA, CDR2 YSYEKL. The CDR3 protein is CASSQDWPGGQPQHF. The CDR3 DNA sequence: TGCGCCAGCAGCCAAGATTGGCCCGGGGGTCAGCCCCAGCATTTT.

The rearrangement uses TRBV15 and TRBJ1-3; D gene uncertain. The V end lost 0 bases, the J end lost 4 bases, and 10 bases lay between the germline ends. Germline lookup yields CDR1 LNHNV and CDR2 YYDKDF (reference sequence). The CDR3 runs 15 residues. CDR3 sequence (DNA): TGTGCCACCAGCAGAGATATGGGCTTCGGAAACACCATATATTTT. Translated: CATSRDMGFGNTIYF. The full variable domain, with the rest looked up from reference TRBV15 and TRBJ1-3, is DAMVIQNPRYQVTQFGKPVTLSCSQTLNHNVMYWYQQKSSQAPKLLFHYYDKDFNNEADTPDNFQSRRPNTSFCFLDIRSPGLGDTAMYLCATSRDMGFGNTIYFGEGSWLTVV.

This rearrangement joins TRBV14 to TRBJ2-1; D unclear. The CDR3 is 16 amino acids. Trimming removed 5 bases from V and 5 bases from J, with 19 bases in between. Germline CDR1 SGHDN, CDR2 FVKESK. The CDR3 here is CASSAGLSLNHNEQFF. The CDR3 DNA is TGTGCCAGCAGCGCTGGCCTCTCTTTAAACCACAATGAGCAGTTCTTC.

The chain employs TRBV5-1 and TRBJ1-4; TRBD1 matches at 7 bases. This CDR3 spans 14 amino acids. CDR1 is SGHRS, CDR2 YFSETQ, per germline. The ends lost 6 bases at V and 7 bases at J; junction bases unmatched: 9. The CDR3 sequence: CASTRAGGSEKLFF. The CDR3 coding sequence is TGCGCCAGCACCCGGGCAGGGGGAAGTGAAAAACTGTTTTTT. Combining the CDR3 with reference TRBV5-1 and TRBJ1-4 gives the whole variable domain KAGVTQTPRYLIKTRGQQVTLSCSPISGHRSVSWYQQTPGQGLQFLFEYFSETQRNKGNFPGRFSGRQFSNSRSEMNVSTLELGDSALYLCASTRAGGSEKLFFGSGTQLSVL.

This chain joins TRBV5-1 and TRBJ2-1; 12 bases fit TRBD1. The CDR3 contains 16 residues. V was clipped by 3 bases and J by 3 bases; unmatched bases: 4. Per the germline V gene, CDR1 is SGHRS and CDR2 is YFSETQ. The CDR3 DNA reads TGCGCCAGCAGCTGGGGGACAGGGGGCTTCTACAATGAGCAGTTCTTC. This gives the protein CASSWGTGGFYNEQFF.

This clonotype has a count of ten or more. The V and J genes are TRBV6-2 or TRBV6-3 and TRBJ2-3; 8 bases are a match to TRBD2. CDR1 and CDR2 from the germline V gene are MNHEY and SVGEGT. This CDR3 has 16 amino acids. J was trimmed by 2 bases and V by 1 base; bases with no gene match: 5. This chain's CDR3 is CASSYFGGGLTDTQYF. The CDR3 bases are TGTGCCAGCAGTTACTTTGGCGGGGGGCTCACAGATACGCAGTATTTT.

V and J are TRBV14 and TRBJ2-7; D perhaps matches TRBD2 (5 bases). This CDR3 contains 13 residues. CDR1 and CDR2 (germline): SGHDN, FVKESK. V dropped 5 bases and J dropped 0 bases, with 8 bases sitting between them. CDR3 loop: CASSKRHSYEQYF. Here the CDR3 DNA reads TGTGCCAGCAGCAAGCGGCACTCCTACGAGCAGTACTTC.

The chain uses TRBV7-2 and TRBJ2-3, with D uncertain. Germline V CDR1 and CDR2: SGHTA, FQGNSA. The ends were cut back, 1 base at V and 6 bases at J, with 11 bases in the middle. This CDR3 spans 14 amino acids. CDR3: CASSLVRRVDTQYF. The CDR3 DNA reads TGTGCCAGCAGCTTAGTTCGACGGGTGGATACGCAGTATTTT.

This clonotype has a count of ten or more. This chain uses TRBV7-2 with TRBJ2-7; possibly TRBD2 for D (6 bases). This CDR3 has 13 residues. Trimming pared 4 bases from V and 5 bases from J, leaving 12 bases between. Per germline, CDR1 SGHTA and CDR2 FQGNSA. CDR3 nucleotide sequence: TGTGCCAGCAGCTCCCCGGGGGTGGACGAGCAGTACTTC. It specifies CASSSPGVDEQYF.

This clonotype came up many times. The gene calls are TRBV7-2 and TRBJ2-7; D is possibly TRBD1 or TRBD2 (5 bases each). The CDR3 extends over 13 amino acids. Germline V gives CDR1 SGHTA, CDR2 FQGNSA. The V and J ends lost 0 bases and 7 bases respectively, with 10 bases between them. CDR3 coding DNA: TGTGCCAGCAGCTTAGCTTCAGGGAGTGAGCAGTACTTC. It is translated as CASSLASGSEQYF.

V and J are TRBV9 and TRBJ1-6; no definite D call. The CDR3 is 15 residues long. Between the trimmed V and J ends, which lost 4 bases and 10 bases, there was a span of 18 bases. Germline lookup yields CDR1 SGDLS and CDR2 YYNGEE. The CDR3 DNA sequence: TGTGCCAGCAGCCGGGAGTGGGGAAGAACCTCACCCCTCCACTTT. Its translation is CASSREWGRTSPLHF.

Regarding this clonotype: The CDR3 does not close with the conserved phenylalanine or tryptophan, likely indicating a read error. The J gene is TRBJ2-1, the V gene TRBV2; D remains ambiguous. This CDR3 has 12 amino acids. V was shortened by 1 base and J by 6 bases, with 4 bases between the two germline ends. Germline assignment: CDR1 SNHLY and CDR2 FYNNEI. The CDR3 is CASSEGGNEQFL. In DNA form, the CDR3 reads TGTGCCAGCAGTGAAGGGGGCAATGAGCAGTTCTTG.

This clonotype has only a few counts. The J gene is TRBJ2-3, the V gene TRBV25-1, with D perhaps matching TRBD1 (6 bases). The CDR3 is made up of 14 amino acids. The ends were cut back, 3 bases at V and 6 bases at J, with 13 bases in the middle. Per the germline V gene, CDR1 is MGHDK and CDR2 is SYGVNS. The CDR3 bases are TGTGCCAGCAGTGAGTTCCGGGACATTGATACGCAGTATTTT. Translation: CASSEFRDIDTQYF.

The V call is TRBV20-1, the J call TRBJ1-1, with 7 bases matching TRBD1. CDR1 DFQATT and CDR2 SNEGSKA come from the germline V gene (reference sequence). The CDR3 consists of 12 residues. V gave up 2 bases and J gave up 6 bases; unmatched junction bases: 3. The CDR3 nucleotides read TGCAGTGCTAGATACAGGGGCTCTGAAGCTTTCTTT. Translating gives CSARYRGSEAFF.

This clonotype was found a few times. The rearrangement links TRBV5-5 to TRBJ1-2; 7 bases fit TRBD1. Looked up from germline, CDR1 is SGHKS and CDR2 is YYEKEE (reference sequence). This CDR3 is built from 15 residues. Trimming at V came to 2 bases and at J to 4 bases, leaving 8 bases not matched to a gene. The CDR3 nucleotides read TGTGCCAGCAGCTTTTCTACAGGGGAAGCCTATGGCTACACCTTC. Translating it yields CASSFSTGEAYGYTF. Full variable domain (rest looked up from reference TRBV5-5 and TRBJ1-2): DAGVTQSPTHLIKTRGQQVTLRCSPISGHKSVSWYQQVLGQGPQFIFQYYEKEERGRGNFPDRFSARQFPNYSSELNVNALLLGDSALYLCASSFSTGEAYGYTFGSGTRLTVV.

This clonotype was seen many times. V usage is TRBV7-9 and J usage is TRBJ2-4; either TRBD1 or TRBD2 may supply D (5 bases each). The CDR3 spans 15 residues. Germline CDR1 and CDR2: SEHNR and FQNEAQ (reference sequence). Trimming took off 7 bases at V and 4 bases at J, with 17 bases between the two ends. The chain's CDR3 is CASTPPGTGKNIQYF. The CDR3 nucleotides are TGTGCCAGCACCCCCCCTGGGACGGGAAAAAACATTCAGTACTTC.

There are a few counts of this clonotype. The V gene is TRBV27, the J gene TRBJ1-2, with 8 bases lining up with TRBD1. Germline assignment: CDR1 MNHEY and CDR2 SMNVEV (reference sequence). Unmatched junction bases numbered 10, after V lost 6 bases and J lost 4 bases. CDR3 length: 15 amino acids. The CDR3 DNA follows: TGTGCCAGCAGGATATCGGACAGGGAGAGCTATGGCTACACCTTC. Amino acid sequence: CASRISDRESYGYTF.

The chain links TRBV27 to TRBJ2-5; 7 bases are a match to TRBD2. CDR1 is MNHEY, CDR2 SMNVEV, per germline (reference sequence). The junction had 17 bases not matched to a gene; V was cut back by 5 bases and J by 5 bases. This CDR3 has 17 amino acids. The CDR3 reads CASSHRGDGLVMETQYF. CDR3 bases: TGTGCCAGCAGTCACCGGGGGGACGGACTAGTCATGGAGACCCAGTACTTC.

This clonotype was recorded at least ten times. This sequence joins TRBV6-1 and TRBJ1-2; D gene ambiguous. With 3 bases removed from V and 1 base from J, the gap between germline ends came to 6 bases. The germline V gene has CDR1 MNHNS and CDR2 SASEGT. CDR3 length: 13 residues. The CDR3 region has the DNA TGTGCCAGCAGTGAGGGGTTTAACTATGGCTACACCTTC. Its translation is CASSEGFNYGYTF.

CDR3 sequence (DNA): TGTGCCAGCAGCGGGACAGAATACGGCATTCAGTACTTC. Translation gives CASSGTEYGIQYF. V gene TRBV6-2 or TRBV6-3 combines with J gene TRBJ2-4; TRBD1 matches 7 bases. Germline V lookup: CDR1 MNHEY, CDR2 SVGEGT. This CDR3 is 13 amino acids long. The J segment lost 9 bases and the V segment lost 6 bases, leaving 8 bases of the junction unmatched.

The chain uses TRBV10-3 and TRBJ2-1; no definite D call. Trimming took off 11 bases at V and 0 bases at J, with 11 bases between the two ends. The CDR3 contains 13 residues. The germline V gene has CDR1 ENHRY and CDR2 SYGVKD. The CDR3 nucleotides are TGTGCCGTTCGGACCAGCTCCTACAATGAGCAGTTCTTC. Encoded protein: CAVRTSSYNEQFF.